The 18 T cell receptor beta chains listed next were all sequenced from one sample in a study of cytomegalovirus exposure and HLA in healthy donors. TCRdb keeps only in-frame clones here, not all; method: immunoSEQ multiplex PCR. Here the sample spans 65,000 to 70,000 clones, about 90% being singletons. The sequenced sample consisted of PBMCs. These receptors were collected from a man younger than 35 in good health and CMV-seronegative.

The chain combines TRBV19 with TRBJ1-2; no clear D gene. The CDR3 is 16 residues long. Germline V gene data show CDR1 as LNHDA and CDR2 as SQIVND (reference sequence). The CDR3 region has the DNA TGTGCTACGAAGGCGGTCGGGCGTCCCGGGGAGAGTGGCTACACCTTC. As protein: CATKAVGRPGESGYTF.

The chain joins TRBV9 to TRBJ1-4; D remains unclear. The CDR3 length is 14 residues. Germline lookup yields CDR1 SGDLS and CDR2 YYNGEE. The ends were cut back, 3 bases at V and 7 bases at J, with 13 bases in the middle. DNA of the CDR3: TGTGCCAGCAGCGCGACTGCCAGATTTGAAAAACTGTTTTTT. This gives the protein CASSATARFEKLFF. The full variable domain, in which reference TRBV9 and TRBJ1-4 provide the parts outside the CDR3, is DSGVTQTPKHLITATGQRVTLRCSPRSGDLSVYWYQQSLDQGLQFLIQYYNGEERAKGNILERFSAQQFPDLHSELNLSSLELGDSALYFCASSATARFEKLFFGSGTQLSVL.

The CDR3 DNA reads TGTGCCATCAGTGATCCGGGATTTAGCAATCAGCCCCAGCATTTT. Residues: CAISDPGFSNQPQHF. The J gene is TRBJ1-5, the V gene TRBV10-3; D is unresolved. CDR3 size: 15 residues. Trimming took off 3 bases at V and 0 bases at J, with 9 bases between the two ends. Germline CDR1 is ENHRY and CDR2 is SYGVKD.

J is TRBJ2-2 and V is TRBV10-1; 11 bases are shared with TRBD2. The CDR3 spans 16 residues. Germline CDR1 and CDR2: WNHNN and SYGVQD (reference sequence). V lost 4 bases to trimming and J lost 6 bases; unmatched junction nucleotides: 7. This CDR3 reads CASSGKLAGDPGELFF. DNA of the CDR3: TGCGCCAGCAGTGGGAAACTAGCGGGAGACCCCGGGGAGCTGTTTTTT.

J is TRBJ2-1 and V is TRBV9; the D is unclear. There are 15 residues in the CDR3. V was shortened by 4 bases and J by 2 bases, with 13 bases between the two germline ends. CDR1 and CDR2 from the germline V gene are SGDLS and YYNGEE. The CDR3 DNA reads as TGTGCCAGCAGCCCTATACCCGAACCCTACAATGAGCAGTTCTTC. This sequence encodes CASSPIPEPYNEQFF. Combining the CDR3 with reference TRBV9 and TRBJ2-1 gives the whole variable domain DSGVTQTPKHLITATGQRVTLRCSPRSGDLSVYWYQQSLDQGLQFLIQYYNGEERAKGNILERFSAQQFPDLHSELNLSSLELGDSALYFCASSPIPEPYNEQFFGPGTRLTVL.

This clone was detected only once. The V call is TRBV7-2, the J call TRBJ2-6, with a weak D call TRBD2 (6 bases). CDR3 length: 16 residues. Germline V gene sequence: CDR1 SGHTA, CDR2 FQGNSA. The V end lost 5 bases, the J end lost 4 bases, and 15 bases lay between the germline ends. CDR3 residues: CASSAQGLSGANVLTF. The DNA for the CDR3 is TGTGCCAGCAGCGCGCAGGGACTTAGCGGGGCCAACGTCCTGACTTTC. The full variable domain, rest sourced from reference TRBV7-2 and TRBJ2-6, is GAGVSQSPSNKVTEKGKDVELRCDPISGHTALYWYRQSLGQGLEFLIYFQGNSAPDKSGLPSDRFSAERTGGSVSTLTIQRTQQEDSAVYLCASSAQGLSGANVLTFGAGSRLTVL.

This rearrangement joins TRBV2 to TRBJ2-7, with D maybe TRBD2 (5 bases). The V end was cut by 5 bases, the J end by 6 bases, with 11 bases between. The CDR3 is 12 residues long. Germline V gene lookup returns CDR1 SNHLY and CDR2 FYNNEI. The CDR3 sequence: CASSREQFEQYF. The CDR3 DNA reads TGTGCCAGCAGTAGGGAGCAGTTCGAGCAGTACTTC. Looking up the rest from reference TRBV2 and TRBJ2-7 gives the full variable domain: EPEVTQTPSHQVTQMGQEVILRCVPISNHLYFYWYRQILGQKVEFLVSFYNNEISEKSEIFDDQFSVERPDGSNFTLKIRSTKLEDSAMYFCASSREQFEQYFGPGTRLTVT.

This clone was picked up a small number of times. CDR3 DNA sequence: TGCGCCAGCAGCCCGGGACAGTTATTCGGCGAGCAGTACTTC. Its protein product is CASSPGQLFGEQYF. The V gene is TRBV5-1, the J gene TRBJ2-7; 7 bases are shared with TRBD1. Looked up from germline, CDR1 is SGHRS and CDR2 is YFSETQ. V lost 4 bases and J lost 6; bases outside the gene matches: 10. The CDR3 is 14 amino acids.

The rearrangement links TRBV28 to TRBJ1-5, with no clear D. V was shortened by 3 bases and J by 7 bases, with 16 bases between the two germline ends. CDR1 is MDHEN and CDR2 is SYDVKM in the germline V gene. The CDR3 has 15 residues. DNA for the CDR3: TGTGCCAGCAGTTTGGGTGACACCTTAAGGCAGCCCCAGCATTTT. Its protein product is CASSLGDTLRQPQHF.

The V gene is TRBV7-9, the J gene TRBJ2-7; D may be TRBD2 (6 bases). The CDR3 consists of 16 residues. The ends were cut back, 6 bases at V and 0 bases at J, with 18 bases in the middle. From germline, CDR1 is SEHNR and CDR2 FQNEAQ (reference sequence). The CDR3 loop reads CASSPLRDVSSYEQYF. The DNA of the CDR3 is TGTGCCAGCAGTCCATTGCGGGACGTAAGCTCCTACGAGCAGTACTTC.

The chain combines TRBV28 with TRBJ2-1; 11 nucleotides agree with TRBD2. This CDR3 spans 15 amino acids. The germline V gene encodes CDR1 MDHEN and CDR2 SYDVKM. With V trimmed by 4 bases and J by 4 bases, 3 bases remained unmatched. The chain's CDR3 is CASSSSGRTYNEQFF. The DNA of the CDR3 is TGTGCCAGCAGTTCTAGCGGGAGGACGTACAATGAGCAGTTCTTC. The variable domain in full, completed from reference TRBV28 and TRBJ2-1, reads DVKVTQSSRYLVKRTGEKVFLECVQDMDHENMFWYRQDPGLGLRLIYFSYDVKMKEKGDIPEGYSVSREKKERFSLILESASTNQTSMYLCASSSSGRTYNEQFFGPGTRLTVL.

This chain links TRBV5-1 with TRBJ2-5; D is perhaps TRBD1 (5 bases). Per the germline V gene, CDR1 is SGHRS and CDR2 is YFSETQ. The CDR3 is 14 residues long. Trimming took 0 bases from V and 5 from J, leaving 11 bases between them. CDR3 loop: CASSLELAGETQYF. In DNA form, the CDR3 reads TGCGCCAGCAGCTTGGAGTTGGCAGGGGAGACCCAGTACTTC.

This sequence joins TRBV19 and TRBJ2-7, with 8 positions matching TRBD1. Trimming took 5 bases from V and 4 from J; bases not matched to a gene: 4. This CDR3 is built from 13 residues. Germline-derived CDR1 and CDR2 are LNHDA and SQIVND (reference sequence). The CDR3 sequence: CASSGDRGYEQYF. For the CDR3, the DNA is TGTGCCAGTAGTGGTGACAGGGGATACGAGCAGTACTTC.

V is TRBV28 and J is TRBJ1-3, with D uncertain. Deletions cut 7 bases from V and 4 bases from J, with 20 bases between. The CDR3 covers 16 residues. Germline lookup yields CDR1 MDHEN and CDR2 SYDVKM. CDR3 amino acids: CASIEDKTGFGNTIYF. The CDR3 DNA is TGTGCCAGCATCGAAGATAAGACGGGATTCGGAAACACCATATATTTT.

The chain has TRBV28 and TRBJ2-7; D gene ambiguous. Trimming took off 1 base at V and 3 bases at J, with 7 bases between the two ends. This CDR3 contains 13 residues. Looked up from germline, CDR1 is MDHEN and CDR2 is SYDVKM. The chain's CDR3 is CASSLFPGYEQYF. The CDR3 DNA sequence: TGTGCCAGCAGTTTATTTCCCGGCTACGAGCAGTACTTC.

This chain connects TRBV29-1 to TRBJ2-3; 9 bases map to TRBD2. This CDR3 has 19 amino acids. J gave up 0 bases and V 7 bases, and 20 bases lay outside the gene matches. Germline V gene sequence: CDR1 SQVTM, CDR2 ANQGSEA. The CDR3 reads CSGGGAAGGPRFSTDTQYF. CDR3 coding DNA: TGCAGCGGCGGGGGGGCGGCGGGAGGGCCCCGGTTTAGCACAGATACGCAGTATTTT.

This chain connects TRBV28 to TRBJ2-5; possibly TRBD2 for D (7 bases). The germline V gene has CDR1 MDHEN and CDR2 SYDVKM. V lost 3 bases, J lost 0 bases, and 11 bases lay in between. There are 15 residues in the CDR3. The CDR3 nucleotides read TGTGCCAGCAGTTTGGGAGGGGGGTACCAAGAGACCCAGTACTTC. It encodes CASSLGGGYQETQYF.

The chain couples TRBV4-3 to TRBJ2-7; D may be TRBD2 (5 bases). In germline, CDR1 is LGHNA, CDR2 YSLEER. This CDR3 contains 16 residues. The V end was cut by 1 base, the J end by 0 bases, with 13 bases between. The CDR3 loop is CASSQVSGTSSYEQYF. In DNA form, the CDR3 reads TGCGCCAGCAGCCAAGTGAGCGGTACGAGCTCCTACGAGCAGTACTTC.